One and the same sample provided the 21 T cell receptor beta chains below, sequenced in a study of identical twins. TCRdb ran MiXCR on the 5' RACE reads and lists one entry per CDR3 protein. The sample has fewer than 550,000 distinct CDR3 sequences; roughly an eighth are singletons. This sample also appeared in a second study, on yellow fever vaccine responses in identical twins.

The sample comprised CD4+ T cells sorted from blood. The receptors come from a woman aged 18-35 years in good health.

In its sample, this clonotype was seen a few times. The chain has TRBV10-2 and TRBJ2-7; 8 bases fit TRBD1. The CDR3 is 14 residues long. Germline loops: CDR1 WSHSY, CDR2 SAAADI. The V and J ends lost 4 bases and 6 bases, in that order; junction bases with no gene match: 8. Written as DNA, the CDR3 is TGCGCCAGCAGTGGACAGGGGTTTGTTGGCGAGCAGTACTTC. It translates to CASSGQGFVGEQYF.

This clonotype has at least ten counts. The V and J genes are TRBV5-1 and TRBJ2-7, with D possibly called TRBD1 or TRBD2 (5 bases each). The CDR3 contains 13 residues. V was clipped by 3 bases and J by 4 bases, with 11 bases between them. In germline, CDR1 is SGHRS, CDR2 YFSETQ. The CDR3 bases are TGCGCCAGCAGCTCGGGGCCTGAGTACGAGCAGTACTTC. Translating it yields CASSSGPEYEQYF. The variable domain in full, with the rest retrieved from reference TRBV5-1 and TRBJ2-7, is KAGVTQTPRYLIKTRGQQVTLSCSPISGHRSVSWYQQTPGQGLQFLFEYFSETQRNKGNFPGRFSGRQFSNSRSEMNVSTLELGDSALYLCASSSGPEYEQYFGPGTRLTVT.

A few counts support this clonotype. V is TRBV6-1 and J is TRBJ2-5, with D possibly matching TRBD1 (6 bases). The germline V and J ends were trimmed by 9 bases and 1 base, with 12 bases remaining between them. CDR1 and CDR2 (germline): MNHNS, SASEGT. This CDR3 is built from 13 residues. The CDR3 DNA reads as TGTGCCAGTCGCACAGGGATCCAAGAGACCCAGTACTTC. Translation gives CASRTGIQETQYF.

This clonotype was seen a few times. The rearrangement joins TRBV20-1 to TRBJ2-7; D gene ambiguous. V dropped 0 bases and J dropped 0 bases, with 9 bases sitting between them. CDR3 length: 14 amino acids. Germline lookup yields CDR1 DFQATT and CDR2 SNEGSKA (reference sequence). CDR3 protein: CSARDQKSSYEQYF. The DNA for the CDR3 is TGCAGTGCTAGAGACCAAAAATCCTCCTACGAGCAGTACTTC.

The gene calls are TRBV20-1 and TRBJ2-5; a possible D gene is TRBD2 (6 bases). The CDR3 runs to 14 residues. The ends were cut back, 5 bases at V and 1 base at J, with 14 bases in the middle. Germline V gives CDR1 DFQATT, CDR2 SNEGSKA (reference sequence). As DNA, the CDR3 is TGCAGTGCTGTCCTTGGACTACCCCAAGAGACCCAGTACTTC. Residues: CSAVLGLPQETQYF.

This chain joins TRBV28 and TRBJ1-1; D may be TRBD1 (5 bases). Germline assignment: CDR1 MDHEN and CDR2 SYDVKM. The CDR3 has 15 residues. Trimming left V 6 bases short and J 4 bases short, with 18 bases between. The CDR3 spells CASSYGTPGVTEAFF. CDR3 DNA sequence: TGTGCCAGCAGCTATGGGACTCCAGGAGTCACTGAAGCTTTCTTT.

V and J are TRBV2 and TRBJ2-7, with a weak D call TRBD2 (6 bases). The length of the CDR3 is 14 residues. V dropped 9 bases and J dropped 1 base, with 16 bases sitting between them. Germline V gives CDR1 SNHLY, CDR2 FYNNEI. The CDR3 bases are TGTGCCAGTATTTGGGAGGCAAATTCCTACGAGCAGTACTTC. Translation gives CASIWEANSYEQYF.

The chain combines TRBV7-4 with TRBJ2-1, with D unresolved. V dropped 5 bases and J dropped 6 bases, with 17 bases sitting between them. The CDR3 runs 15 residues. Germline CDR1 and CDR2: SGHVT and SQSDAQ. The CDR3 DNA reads TGTGCCAGCAGCCCTGGGGTGGGTTTCGGCAATGAGCAGTTCTTC. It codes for CASSPGVGFGNEQFF.

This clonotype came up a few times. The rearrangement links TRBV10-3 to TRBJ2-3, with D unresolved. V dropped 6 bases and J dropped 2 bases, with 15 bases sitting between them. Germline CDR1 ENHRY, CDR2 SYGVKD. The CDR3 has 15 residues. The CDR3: CAISLGLRPTDTQYF. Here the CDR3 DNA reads TGTGCCATCAGCCTTGGGCTTAGGCCCACAGATACGCAGTATTTT.

DNA for the CDR3: TGTGCCAGCAGTTACGGGTCCCAGCCGTTCTTC. Protein: CASSYGSQPFF. The chain combines TRBV6-7 with TRBJ2-1; D is undetermined. TRBV6-7 is identified as an open reading frame with a role that is uncertain. Trimming removed 2 bases from V and 15 bases from J, with 11 bases in between. The CDR3 runs to 11 residues.

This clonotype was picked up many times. The CDR3 bases are TGTGCCAGCAGTTTTAGCGGGAGGTCCTACGAGCAGTACTTC. Its translation is CASSFSGRSYEQYF. The V call is TRBV12-3 or TRBV12-4, the J call TRBJ2-7; 10 bases match TRBD2. V gave up 3 bases and J gave up 1 base; unmatched junction bases: 0. The CDR3 has 14 residues.

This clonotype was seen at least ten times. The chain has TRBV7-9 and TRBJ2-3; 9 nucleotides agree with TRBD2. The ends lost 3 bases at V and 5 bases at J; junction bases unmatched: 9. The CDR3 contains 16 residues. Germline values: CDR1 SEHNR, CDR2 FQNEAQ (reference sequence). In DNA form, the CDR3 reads TGTGCCAGCAGCTTCGTCGAGCGGGGGGAAGAAGATACGCAGTATTTT. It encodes CASSFVERGEEDTQYF.

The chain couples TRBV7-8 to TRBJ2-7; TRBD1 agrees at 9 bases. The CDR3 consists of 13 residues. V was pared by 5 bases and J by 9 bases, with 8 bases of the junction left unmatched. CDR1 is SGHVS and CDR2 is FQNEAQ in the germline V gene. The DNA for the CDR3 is TGTGCCAGCAGCAGCCGGGGACAGGGACGGCAGTACTTC. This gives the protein CASSSRGQGRQYF.

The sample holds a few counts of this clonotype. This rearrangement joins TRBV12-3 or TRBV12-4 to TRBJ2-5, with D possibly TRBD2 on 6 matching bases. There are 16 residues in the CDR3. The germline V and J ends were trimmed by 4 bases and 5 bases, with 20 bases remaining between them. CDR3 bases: TGTGCCAGCAGTTCGATGACCGTGGGGGGTCGGGAGACCCAGTACTTC. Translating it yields CASSSMTVGGRETQYF.

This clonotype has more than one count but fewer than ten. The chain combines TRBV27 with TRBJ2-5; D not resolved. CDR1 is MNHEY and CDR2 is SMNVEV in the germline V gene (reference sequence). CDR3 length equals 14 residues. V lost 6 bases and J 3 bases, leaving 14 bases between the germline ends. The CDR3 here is CASSGRIAEETQYF. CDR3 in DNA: TGTGCCAGCAGCGGGCGGATAGCAGAAGAGACCCAGTACTTC.

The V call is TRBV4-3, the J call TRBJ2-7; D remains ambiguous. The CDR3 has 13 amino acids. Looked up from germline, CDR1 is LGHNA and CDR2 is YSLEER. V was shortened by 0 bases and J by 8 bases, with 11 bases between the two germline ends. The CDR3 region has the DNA TGCGCCAGCAGCCAAGAAAGATTCTCGCAGCAGTACTTC. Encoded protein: CASSQERFSQQYF.

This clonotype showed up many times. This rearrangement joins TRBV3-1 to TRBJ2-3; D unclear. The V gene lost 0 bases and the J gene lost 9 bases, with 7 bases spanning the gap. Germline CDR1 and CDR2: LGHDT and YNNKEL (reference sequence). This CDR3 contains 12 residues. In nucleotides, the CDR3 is TGTGCCAGCAGCCAAGAAGCGAAGACGCAGTATTTT. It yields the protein CASSQEAKTQYF.

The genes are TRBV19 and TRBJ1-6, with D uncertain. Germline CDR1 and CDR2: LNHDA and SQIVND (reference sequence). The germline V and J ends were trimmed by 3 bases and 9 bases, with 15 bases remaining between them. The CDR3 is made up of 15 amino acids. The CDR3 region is CASSIFSGGGSPLHF. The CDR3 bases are TGTGCCAGTAGTATTTTCAGCGGAGGCGGTTCACCCCTCCACTTT.

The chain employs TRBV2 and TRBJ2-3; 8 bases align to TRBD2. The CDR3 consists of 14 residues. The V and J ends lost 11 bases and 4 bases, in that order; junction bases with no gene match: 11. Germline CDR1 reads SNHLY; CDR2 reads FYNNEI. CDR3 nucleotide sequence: TGTGCCGGGGAGCGGGAGAGTACGGCAGATACGCAGTATTTT. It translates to CAGERESTADTQYF.

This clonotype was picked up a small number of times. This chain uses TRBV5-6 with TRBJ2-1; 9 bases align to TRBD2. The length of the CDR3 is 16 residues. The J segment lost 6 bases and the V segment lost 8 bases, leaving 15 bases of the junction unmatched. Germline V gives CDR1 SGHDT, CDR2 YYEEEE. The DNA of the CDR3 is TGTGCCAGTCCCCCCCGTTCGCGGGGGGGGATCAATGAGCAGTTCTTC. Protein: CASPPRSRGGINEQFF.

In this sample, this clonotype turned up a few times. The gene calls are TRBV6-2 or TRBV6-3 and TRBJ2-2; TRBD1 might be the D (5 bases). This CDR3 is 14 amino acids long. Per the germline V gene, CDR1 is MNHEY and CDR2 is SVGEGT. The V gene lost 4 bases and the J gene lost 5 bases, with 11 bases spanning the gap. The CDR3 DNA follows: TGTGCCAGCAGTTTGGACATCTATACCGGGGAGCTGTTTTTT. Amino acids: CASSLDIYTGELFF.